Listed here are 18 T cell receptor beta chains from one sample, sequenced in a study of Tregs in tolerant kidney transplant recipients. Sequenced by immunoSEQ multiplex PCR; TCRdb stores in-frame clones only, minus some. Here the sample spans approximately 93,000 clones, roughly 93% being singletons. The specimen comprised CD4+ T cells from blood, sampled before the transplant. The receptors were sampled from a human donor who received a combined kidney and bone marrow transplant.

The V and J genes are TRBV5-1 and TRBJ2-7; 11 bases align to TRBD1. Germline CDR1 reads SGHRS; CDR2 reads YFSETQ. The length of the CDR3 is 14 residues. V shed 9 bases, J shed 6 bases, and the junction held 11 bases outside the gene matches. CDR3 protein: CATSTGQGVGEQYF. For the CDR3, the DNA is TGCGCCACCTCCACGGGACAGGGGGTAGGCGAGCAGTACTTC. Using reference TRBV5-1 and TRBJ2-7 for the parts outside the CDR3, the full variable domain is KAGVTQTPRYLIKTRGQQVTLSCSPISGHRSVSWYQQTPGQGLQFLFEYFSETQRNKGNFPGRFSGRQFSNSRSEMNVSTLELGDSALYLCATSTGQGVGEQYFGPGTRLTVT.

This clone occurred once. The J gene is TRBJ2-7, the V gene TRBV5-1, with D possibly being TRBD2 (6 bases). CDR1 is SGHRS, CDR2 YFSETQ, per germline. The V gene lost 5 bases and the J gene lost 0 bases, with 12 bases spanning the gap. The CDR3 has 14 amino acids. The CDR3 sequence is CASSLAARSYEQYF. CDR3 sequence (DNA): TGCGCCAGCAGTTTAGCGGCTCGCTCCTACGAGCAGTACTTC.

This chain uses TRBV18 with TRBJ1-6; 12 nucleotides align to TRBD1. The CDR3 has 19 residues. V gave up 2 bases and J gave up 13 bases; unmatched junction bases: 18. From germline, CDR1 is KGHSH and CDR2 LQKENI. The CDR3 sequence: CASSPEPGQGANRESPLHF. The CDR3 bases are TGTGCCAGCTCACCAGAGCCGGGACAGGGGGCGAATAGGGAATCCCCCCTCCACTTT.

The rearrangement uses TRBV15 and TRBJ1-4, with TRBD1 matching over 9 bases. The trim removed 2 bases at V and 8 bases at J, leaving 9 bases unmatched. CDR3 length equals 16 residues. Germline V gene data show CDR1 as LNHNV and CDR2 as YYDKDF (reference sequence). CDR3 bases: TGTGCCACCAGCAGATCCACGGGACAGGGATTGGAAAAACTGTTTTTT. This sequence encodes CATSRSTGQGLEKLFF.

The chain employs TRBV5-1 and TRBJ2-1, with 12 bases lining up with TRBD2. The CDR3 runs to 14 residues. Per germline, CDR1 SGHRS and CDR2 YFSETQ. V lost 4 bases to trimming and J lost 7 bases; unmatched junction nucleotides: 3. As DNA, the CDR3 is TGCGCCAGCAGCGGGGGGACTAGCGGGAATGAGCAGTTCTTC. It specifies CASSGGTSGNEQFF. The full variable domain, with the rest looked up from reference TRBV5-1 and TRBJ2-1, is KAGVTQTPRYLIKTRGQQVTLSCSPISGHRSVSWYQQTPGQGLQFLFEYFSETQRNKGNFPGRFSGRQFSNSRSEMNVSTLELGDSALYLCASSGGTSGNEQFFGPGTRLTVL.

CDR3 amino acids: CASSLTGSETQYF. In DNA form, the CDR3 reads TGTGCCAGCAGCCTAACAGGGTCAGAGACCCAGTACTTC. This chain links TRBV9 with TRBJ2-5; maybe TRBD1 (6 bases). Germline CDR1 is SGDLS and CDR2 is YYNGEE. V was trimmed by 4 bases and J by 4 bases, leaving 11 bases between them. This CDR3 is built from 13 residues.

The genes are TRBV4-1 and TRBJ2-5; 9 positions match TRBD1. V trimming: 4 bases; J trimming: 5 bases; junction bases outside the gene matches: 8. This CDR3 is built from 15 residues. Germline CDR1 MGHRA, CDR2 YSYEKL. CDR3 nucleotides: TGCGCCAGCAGCCTAGGGGACAGGGCGATCGAGACCCAGTACTTC. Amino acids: CASSLGDRAIETQYF.

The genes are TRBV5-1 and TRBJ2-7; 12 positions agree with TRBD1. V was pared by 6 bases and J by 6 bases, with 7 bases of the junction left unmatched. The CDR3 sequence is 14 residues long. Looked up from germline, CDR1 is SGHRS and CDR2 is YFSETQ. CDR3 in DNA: TGCGCCAGCACCAACCGGGACAGGGGGCGCGAGCAGTACTTC. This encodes CASTNRDRGREQYF. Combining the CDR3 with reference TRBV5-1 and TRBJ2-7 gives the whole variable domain KAGVTQTPRYLIKTRGQQVTLSCSPISGHRSVSWYQQTPGQGLQFLFEYFSETQRNKGNFPGRFSGRQFSNSRSEMNVSTLELGDSALYLCASTNRDRGREQYFGPGTRLTVT.

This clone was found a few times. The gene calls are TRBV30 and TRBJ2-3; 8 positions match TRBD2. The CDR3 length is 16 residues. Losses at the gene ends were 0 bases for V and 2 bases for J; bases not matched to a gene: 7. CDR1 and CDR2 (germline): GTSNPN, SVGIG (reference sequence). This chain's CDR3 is CAWSVHTSGFTDTQYF. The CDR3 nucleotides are TGTGCCTGGAGTGTACATACTAGCGGATTCACAGATACGCAGTATTTT.

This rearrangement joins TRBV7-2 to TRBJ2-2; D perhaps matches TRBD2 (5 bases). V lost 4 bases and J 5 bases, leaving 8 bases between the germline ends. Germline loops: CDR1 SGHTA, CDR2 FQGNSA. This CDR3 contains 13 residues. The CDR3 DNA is TGTGCCAGCAGCTGGCTAGCTACCGGGGAGCTGTTTTTT. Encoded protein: CASSWLATGELFF.

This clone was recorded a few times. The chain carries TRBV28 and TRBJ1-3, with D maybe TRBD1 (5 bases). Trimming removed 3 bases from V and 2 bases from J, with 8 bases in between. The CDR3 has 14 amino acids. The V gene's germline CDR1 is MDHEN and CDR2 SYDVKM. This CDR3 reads CASSFLGAGNTIYF. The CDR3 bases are TGTGCCAGCAGTTTTCTAGGGGCTGGAAACACCATATATTTT.

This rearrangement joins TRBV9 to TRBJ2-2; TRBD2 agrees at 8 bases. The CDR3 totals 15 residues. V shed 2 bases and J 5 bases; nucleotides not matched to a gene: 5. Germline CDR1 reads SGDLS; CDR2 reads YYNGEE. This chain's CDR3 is CASSVGLALTGELFF. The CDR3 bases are TGTGCCAGCAGCGTCGGACTAGCTCTGACCGGGGAGCTGTTTTTT. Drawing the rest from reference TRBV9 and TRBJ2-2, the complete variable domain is DSGVTQTPKHLITATGQRVTLRCSPRSGDLSVYWYQQSLDQGLQFLIQYYNGEERAKGNILERFSAQQFPDLHSELNLSSLELGDSALYFCASSVGLALTGELFFGEGSRLTVL.

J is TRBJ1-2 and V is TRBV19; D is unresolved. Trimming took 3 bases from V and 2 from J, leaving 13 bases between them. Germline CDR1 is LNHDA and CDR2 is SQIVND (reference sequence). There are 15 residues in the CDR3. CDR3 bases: TGTGCCAGTAGTATTAATACAAACACGAACTATGGCTACACCTTC. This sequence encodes CASSINTNTNYGYTF.

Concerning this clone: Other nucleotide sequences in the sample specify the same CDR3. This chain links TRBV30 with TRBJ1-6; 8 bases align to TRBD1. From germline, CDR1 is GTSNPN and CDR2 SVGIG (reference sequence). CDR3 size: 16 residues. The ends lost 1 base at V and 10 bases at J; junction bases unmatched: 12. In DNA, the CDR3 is TGTGCCTGGAGTGCTGGTTCTGGACAGGGAGGATCACCCCTCCACTTT. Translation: CAWSAGSGQGGSPLHF.

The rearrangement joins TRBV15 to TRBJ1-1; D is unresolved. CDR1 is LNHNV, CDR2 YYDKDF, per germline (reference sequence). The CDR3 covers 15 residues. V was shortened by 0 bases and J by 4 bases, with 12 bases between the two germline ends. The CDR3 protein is CATSRDQGTGTEAFF. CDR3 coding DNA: TGTGCCACCAGCAGAGATCAAGGTACGGGCACTGAAGCTTTCTTT. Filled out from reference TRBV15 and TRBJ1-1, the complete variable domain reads DAMVIQNPRYQVTQFGKPVTLSCSQTLNHNVMYWYQQKSSQAPKLLFHYYDKDFNNEADTPDNFQSRRPNTSFCFLDIRSPGLGDTAMYLCATSRDQGTGTEAFFGQGTRLTVV.

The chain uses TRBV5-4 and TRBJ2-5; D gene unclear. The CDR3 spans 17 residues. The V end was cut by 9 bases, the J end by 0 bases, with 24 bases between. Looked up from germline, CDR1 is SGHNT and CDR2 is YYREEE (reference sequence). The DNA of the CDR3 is TGTGCCACCCTCGCCAGTCCCAGGCTGGGCCACCAAGAGACCCAGTACTTC. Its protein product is CATLASPRLGHQETQYF.

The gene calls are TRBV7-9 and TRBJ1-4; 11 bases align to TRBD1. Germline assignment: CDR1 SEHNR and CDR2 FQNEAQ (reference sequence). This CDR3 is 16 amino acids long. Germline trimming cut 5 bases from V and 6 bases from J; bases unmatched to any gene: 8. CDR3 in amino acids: CASSPGRTGGDEKLFF. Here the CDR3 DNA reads TGTGCCAGCAGCCCGGGACGGACAGGGGGCGATGAAAAACTGTTTTTT.

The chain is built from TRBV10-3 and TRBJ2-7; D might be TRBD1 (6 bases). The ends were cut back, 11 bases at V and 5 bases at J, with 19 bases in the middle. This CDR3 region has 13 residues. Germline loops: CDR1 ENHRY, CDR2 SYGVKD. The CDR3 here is CAVDRTGSNEQYF. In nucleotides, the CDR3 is TGTGCCGTCGACCGTACAGGGTCGAACGAGCAGTACTTC.